The 13 T cell receptor beta chains below all came from one sample that was sequenced in a study of blood T cell repertoires in COVID-19. Method: immunoSEQ multiplex PCR; TCRdb's copy keeps in-frame clones and lacks some. The sample gives under 250,000 clones, 80% to 95% of which show up once; around 0.84% is in the top ten. Material for sequencing was peripheral blood. The receptor source for this set is a man in his sixties with COVID-19, enrolled during active disease.

The chain carries TRBV4-2 and TRBJ1-5, with no clear D. Per the germline V gene, CDR1 is LGHNA and CDR2 is YNFKEQ. The V end lost 0 bases, the J end lost 9 bases, and 12 bases lay between the germline ends. This CDR3 spans 14 amino acids. CDR3 amino acids: CASSQELQPRPQHF. CDR3 DNA sequence: TGTGCCAGCAGCCAAGAACTACAACCCCGGCCCCAGCATTTT.

In its sample, this clone was seen a few times. The J gene is TRBJ2-5, the V gene TRBV7-9; D may be TRBD1 (6 bases). The germline V and J ends were trimmed by 5 bases and 3 bases, with 13 bases remaining between them. The germline V gene encodes CDR1 SEHNR and CDR2 FQNEAQ (reference sequence). This CDR3 has 14 residues. CDR3 loop: CASSAGTSKETQYF. In nucleotides, the CDR3 is TGTGCCAGCAGCGCCGGGACATCCAAAGAGACCCAGTACTTC.

Of note for this clone: The junction shows a germline mismatch at one end, possibly a read error. J is TRBJ2-1 and V is TRBV7-3, with a weak D call TRBD1 (5 bases). Germline V lookup: CDR1 SGHTA, CDR2 FQGTGA. The CDR3 spans 13 residues. The CDR3 nucleotides read TGTGCCAGCAGCACAGGATCCTTCAATGAGCAGTTCTTC. It is translated as CASSTGSFNEQFF.

In this sample, this clone turned up a few times. The rearrangement links TRBV2 to TRBJ1-5, with 7 bases identical to TRBD1. The CDR3 covers 14 residues. CDR1 is SNHLY and CDR2 is FYNNEI in the germline V gene. The trim removed 6 bases at V and 0 bases at J, leaving 2 bases unmatched. The CDR3 coding sequence is TGTGCCAGCAGGACAGGGAATAGCAATCAGCCCCAGCATTTT. This translates into CASRTGNSNQPQHF.

The rearrangement joins TRBV27 to TRBJ1-5; TRBD1 might be the D (5 bases). The V gene's germline CDR1 is MNHEY and CDR2 SMNVEV (reference sequence). This CDR3 has 14 amino acids. The V and J ends lost 6 bases and 6 bases respectively, with 15 bases between them. The DNA of the CDR3 is TGTGCCAGCAGGGAGCAGGGTGAAGGTCAGCCCCAGCATTTT. Its translation is CASREQGEGQPQHF.

Notes on this clone: In the same sample, other DNA sequences code for this CDR3. The chain combines TRBV6-2 or TRBV6-3 with TRBJ1-5; 10 bases are a match to TRBD1. J was trimmed by 3 bases and V by 4 bases; bases with no gene match: 6. Germline values: CDR1 MNHEY, CDR2 SVGEGT. This CDR3 contains 16 residues. CDR3 nucleotide sequence: TGTGCCAGCAGTTCCCGGGACAGGGGACCCAATCAGCCCCAGCATTTT. This gives the protein CASSSRDRGPNQPQHF.

This rearrangement joins TRBV2 to TRBJ2-1; a weak D match, TRBD2 (6 bases). Germline V gene lookup returns CDR1 SNHLY and CDR2 FYNNEI. The CDR3 sequence is 13 residues long. V lost 5 bases to trimming and J lost 3 bases, with 8 bases between them. DNA for the CDR3: TGTGCCAGCAGTCCCGGGAGCTACAATGAGCAGTTCTTC. Its translation is CASSPGSYNEQFF.

The chain recombines TRBV12-3 or TRBV12-4 with TRBJ2-1; no definite D call. CDR3 length equals 13 residues. Trimming pared 3 bases from V and 5 bases from J, leaving 8 bases between. The CDR3 reads CASSFERDNEQFF. The CDR3 bases are TGTGCCAGCAGTTTTGAACGAGACAATGAGCAGTTCTTC.

The table lists this clone with a count of one. The chain carries TRBV7-2 and TRBJ2-5; maybe TRBD1 (5 bases). Deletions cut 5 bases from V and 1 base from J, with 26 bases between. The V gene's germline CDR1 is SGHTA and CDR2 FQGNSA. This CDR3 contains 19 residues. CDR3 loop: CASSIKLARGPRAQETQYF. DNA of the CDR3: TGTGCCAGCAGCATAAAGCTTGCTAGGGGCCCTCGGGCCCAAGAGACCCAGTACTTC.

The chain has TRBV19 and TRBJ1-2; 8 positions agree with TRBD1. The germline V gene has CDR1 LNHDA and CDR2 SQIVND (reference sequence). Trimming at V came to 3 bases and at J to 1 base, leaving 13 bases not matched to a gene. The CDR3 runs to 18 residues. In DNA form, the CDR3 reads TGTGCCAGTAGTATTTCCCGGGACAGGCGCCCCCATAACTATGGCTACACCTTC. Translating gives CASSISRDRRPHNYGYTF.

The genes are TRBV5-1 and TRBJ2-1; TRBD2 aligns across 14 bases. Germline CDR1 reads SGHRS; CDR2 reads YFSETQ. The CDR3 loop spans 16 amino acids. V was clipped by 7 bases and J by 7 bases; unmatched bases: 10. The CDR3 bases are TGCGCCAGCGGGGGACTAGCGGGAGAAAGAGGGAATGAGCAGTTCTTC. Translated, it gives CASGGLAGERGNEQFF.

V gene TRBV14 combines with J gene TRBJ2-3, with 10 bases identical to TRBD2. Germline lookup yields CDR1 SGHDN and CDR2 FVKESK. The CDR3 is made up of 17 amino acids. Trimming cost V 1 base and J 3 bases; bases outside gene matches: 7. The CDR3 coding sequence is TGTGCCAGCAGCCAAGTAGGACTAGCGGTGGGAACAGATACGCAGTATTTT. Protein: CASSQVGLAVGTDTQYF.

The sample holds one count of this clone. CDR3 region: CASSIRTGHSPLHF. CDR3 bases: TGTGCCAGTAGTATACGGACAGGGCATTCACCCCTCCACTTT. V and J are TRBV19 and TRBJ1-6; 8 positions match TRBD1. Germline CDR1 reads LNHDA; CDR2 reads SQIVND (reference sequence). The CDR3 sequence is 14 residues long. Trimming at V came to 2 bases and at J to 8 bases, leaving 2 bases not matched to a gene.